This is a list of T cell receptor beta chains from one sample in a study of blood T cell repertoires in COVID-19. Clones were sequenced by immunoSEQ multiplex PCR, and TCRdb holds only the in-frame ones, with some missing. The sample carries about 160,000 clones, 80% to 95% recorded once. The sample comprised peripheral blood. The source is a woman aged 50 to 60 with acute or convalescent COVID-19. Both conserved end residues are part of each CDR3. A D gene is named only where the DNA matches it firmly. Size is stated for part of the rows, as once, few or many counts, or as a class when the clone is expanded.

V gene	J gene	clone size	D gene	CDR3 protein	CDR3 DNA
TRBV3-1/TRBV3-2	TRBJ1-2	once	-	CASSQNAGDYGYTF	TGTGCCAGCAGCCAAAACGCAGGGGACTATGGCTACACCTTC
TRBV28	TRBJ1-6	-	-	CASSSRHSPLHF	TGTGCCAGCAGTTCCCGTCATTCACCCCTCCACTTT
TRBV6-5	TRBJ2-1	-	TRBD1	CASARGHLNYNEQFF	TGTGCCAGCGCCAGGGGGCATTTAAACTACAATGAGCAGTTCTTC
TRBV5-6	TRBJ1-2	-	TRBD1	CASSLDRGKNPGYTF	TGTGCCAGCAGCCTGGACAGGGGGAAAAACCCTGGCTACACCTTC
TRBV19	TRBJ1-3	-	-	CASSTASGSGNTIYF	TGTGCCAGTAGTACCGCCTCCGGGTCTGGAAACACCATATATTTT
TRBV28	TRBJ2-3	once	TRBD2	CASRGSGANYDTQYF	TGTGCCAGCAGGGGAAGCGGGGCGAATTATGATACGCAGTATTTT
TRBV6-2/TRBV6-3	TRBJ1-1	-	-	CASSYLSETEAFF	TGTGCCAGCAGTTACCTGTCAGAAACTGAAGCTTTCTTT
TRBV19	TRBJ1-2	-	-	CASRWSPSDGYTF	TGTGCCAGTAGATGGAGTCCAAGCGATGGCTACACCTTC
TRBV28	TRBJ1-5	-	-	CASSLFRDKVPPNNQPQHF	TGTGCCAGCAGTTTATTCCGGGACAAGGTCCCCCCCAACAATCAGCCCCAGCATTTT
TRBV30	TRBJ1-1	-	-	CAWESSMNTEAFF	TGTGCCTGGGAGTCCTCCATGAACACTGAAGCTTTCTTT
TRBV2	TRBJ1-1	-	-	CASKGGGTEAFF	TGTGCCAGCAAAGGGGGGGGCACTGAAGCTTTCTTT
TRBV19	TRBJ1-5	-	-	CASTELGGSDNQPQHF	TGTGCCAGCACGGAGTTGGGGGGATCCGACAATCAGCCCCAGCATTTT
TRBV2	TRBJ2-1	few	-	CASYTGLTYNEQFF	TGTGCCTCCTATACGGGACTTACCTACAATGAGCAGTTCTTC
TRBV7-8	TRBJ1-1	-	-	CASSLAWAGVRGMNTEAFF	TGTGCCAGCAGCTTAGCGTGGGCAGGGGTAAGGGGAATGAACACTGAAGCTTTCTTT
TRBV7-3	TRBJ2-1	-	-	CASSDRGSYNEQFF	TGTGCCAGCAGCGACCGGGGATCCTACAATGAGCAGTTCTTC
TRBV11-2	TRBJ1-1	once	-	CASSLLYPQGAEAFF	TGTGCCAGCAGCTTATTATACCCACAGGGCGCTGAAGCTTTCTTT
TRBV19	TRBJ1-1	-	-	CASITNPGGGEAFF	TGTGCCAGTATCACTAACCCCGGGGGTGGTGAAGCTTTCTTT
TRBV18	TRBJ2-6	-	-	CASSPRTPTSGANVLTF	TGTGCCAGCTCACCCAGGACACCGACTTCTGGGGCCAACGTCCTGACTTTC
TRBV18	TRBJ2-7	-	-	CASSPREVGLYEQYF	TGTGCCAGCTCACCACGAGAAGTGGGGCTCTACGAGCAGTACTTC
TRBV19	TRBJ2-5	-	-	CASRHVGGGETQYF	TGTGCCAGTAGGCACGTGGGTGGCGGAGAGACCCAGTACTTC
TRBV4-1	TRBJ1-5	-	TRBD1	CASSPFGGTGNNQPQHF	TGCGCCAGCAGCCCGTTTGGTGGGACAGGGAACAATCAGCCCCAGCATTTT
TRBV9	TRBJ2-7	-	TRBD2	CASSVEVSGSIDEQYF	TGTGCCAGCAGCGTAGAGGTTAGCGGGAGTATCGACGAGCAGTACTTC